This T cell receptor beta chain was identified during a study of T cells in Graves' hyperthyroidism and ophthalmopathy (dated by TCRdb to about 2019). Regarding the complete study: Peripheral blood was sampled at the time of initial diagnosis, prior to any treatment. TCR V-J signatures able to tell the groups apart were searched for in a discovery cohort of 100 patients, of whom about 40 had Graves' ophthalmopathy and some 60 had stable Graves' hyperthyroidism. Prospective prediction of ophthalmopathy was tested in an independent validation cohort of fewer than 20 hyperthyroidism patients and some 17 patients who later progressed to ophthalmopathy. For training and testing, the 100 or so patients in the discovery cohort were randomly divided in a 7:3 ratio. The study also compared thyroid tissue and blood T-cell repertoires from a handful of Graves' hyperthyroidism patients. After blood sampling, hyperthyroidism patients were treated with methimazole at a starting dose of 30 mg daily, and ophthalmopathy patients were treated with high-dose intravenous methylprednisolone. The paper describes TCR Vbeta CDR3 sequencing of 140 or so peripheral blood samples, made up of 43 ophthalmopathy patients, some 76 hyperthyroidism patients and around 17 progressor patients.

Reading from cysteine to phenylalanine, the CDR3 counts 14 amino acids. Only the CDR3 part of the read is kept: 42 bases, read in frame from the first base. Between the V and J ends, shortened by 2 bases and 0 bases respectively, the junction contains 9 bases. According to the germline V gene, CDR1 reads SGHRS and CDR2 reads YFSETQ. This clonotype was detected ten times or more. The antigen this receptor binds is unknown. Qualities for individual bases were not recorded, and no much larger clone is one base off. Amplification of TCR beta CDR3 regions was carried out from RNA transcripts. The TCR CDR3 was subjected to a first round of RT-PCR using the HTBI primer set and the Qiagen OneStep RT-PCR kit. A second multiplex PCR round built the libraries, followed by size selection and purification. The libraries were sequenced on an Illumina HiSeq2000 using paired-end 100 bp reads. Concerning the study's data processing: SOAPnuke was used to process the raw data, with reads discarded if the reads contained adapters or uncalled bases, had a mean Phred below 15, or lacked an exact constant-primer or identifier match. High-quality paired reads were merged using COPE v1.2.5, and each unique nucleotide sequence was defined as a clonotype. MiTCR v1.1 was used to align clonotypes to the IMGT TRBV, TRBD and TRBJ reference segments. The analysis was restricted to V-J combinations with a frequency above 0.0001, which together covered approximately 99% of the repertoires. The TCS score was defined as the ratio of F50 (clonal expansion) to E x V (chaos), calculated using BLOSUM62-based TCRdist between CDR3 peptides within each V-J. Welch's t-statistics and random forest reduced 450 to 600 V-J features to roughly 13, which were used in a naive Bayes classifier (R e1071). The public reads were reprocessed in TCRdb via fastp at Q25 and MiXCR, keeping in-frame beta chains. Rows merge per CDR3 protein into single entries with the most common DNA and genes. These V and J calls originate from TCRdb's pipeline instead of the authors' own analysis. This sample has under 450,000 distinct CDR3 sequences in its table, and roughly 14% of those were observed once. More than 20% of the sample is in the top ten clones.

Findings and caveats that apply to the study as a whole: Most expanded thyroid clonotypes (frequency above 0.001) were also found in blood, which suggests that blood repertoires may mirror thyroid immune responses. No statistical method was used to set the sample size in advance, and investigators knew the group allocation. In validation, the model predicted progression to ophthalmopathy a median of 6.5 months before onset, with approximately 71% sensitivity and nearly 75% specificity. A 13 V-J signature model separated ophthalmopathy from stable hyperthyroidism, with about 88% sensitivity and just under 84% specificity in cross-validation and 80%/75% in testing.

Hyperthyroidism patients were newly diagnosed, had a disease duration of under 2 months, and were aged 18 to 65 years. Any patient with an uncontrolled infection, another autoimmune disease, pregnancy or lactation was excluded. Diagnoses were based on clinical symptoms, serum thyroxine and TRAb, thyroid ultrasound and orbital computed tomography. For progressor patients, blood was drawn at the first diagnosis of hyperthyroidism, before any ophthalmopathy symptoms had appeared. Ficoll-Paque density gradient centrifugation was used to isolate PBMCs from about 9 ml of fresh peripheral blood. Progressor patients were initially diagnosed with Graves' hyperthyroidism and developed ophthalmopathy during follow-up. Total RNA was extracted with Trizol reagent, and quality was checked on an Agilent 2100 Bioanalyzer.

Sequenced input: blood. The V gene is TRBV5-1 and the J gene is TRBJ2-7; perhaps TRBD1 is the D gene, with 5 bases matching. The TCR sequence derives from a man younger than 45 with Graves' hyperthyroidism that later progressed to Graves' ophthalmopathy. The CDR3 protein: CASSFAGYSYEQYF. The nucleotides read TGCGCCAGCAGCTTTGCAGGGTACTCCTACGAGCAGTACTTC.